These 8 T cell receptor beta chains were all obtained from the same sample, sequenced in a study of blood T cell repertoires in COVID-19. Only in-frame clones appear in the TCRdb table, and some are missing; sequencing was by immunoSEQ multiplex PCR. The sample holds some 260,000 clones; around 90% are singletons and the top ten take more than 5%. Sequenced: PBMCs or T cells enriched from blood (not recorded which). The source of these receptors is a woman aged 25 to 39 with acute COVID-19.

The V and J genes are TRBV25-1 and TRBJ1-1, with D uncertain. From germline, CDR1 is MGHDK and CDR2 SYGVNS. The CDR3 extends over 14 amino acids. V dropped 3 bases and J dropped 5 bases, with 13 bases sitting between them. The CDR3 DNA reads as TGTGCCAGCAGTGACTCCACACGCCCTACTGAAGCTTTCTTT. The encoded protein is CASSDSTRPTEAFF.

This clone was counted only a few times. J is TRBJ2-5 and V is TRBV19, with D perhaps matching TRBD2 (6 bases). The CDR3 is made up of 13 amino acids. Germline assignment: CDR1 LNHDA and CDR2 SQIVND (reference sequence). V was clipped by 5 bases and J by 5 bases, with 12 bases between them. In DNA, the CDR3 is TGTGCCAGTAGTGGAGGGGTTCCGGAGACCCAGTACTTC. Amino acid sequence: CASSGGVPETQYF.

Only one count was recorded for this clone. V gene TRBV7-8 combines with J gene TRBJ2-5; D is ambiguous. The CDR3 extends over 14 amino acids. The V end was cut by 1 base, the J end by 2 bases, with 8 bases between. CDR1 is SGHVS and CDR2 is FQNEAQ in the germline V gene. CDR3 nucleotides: TGTGCCAGCAGCTTAGTCCCCCAACAAGAGACCCAGTACTTC. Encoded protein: CASSLVPQQETQYF.

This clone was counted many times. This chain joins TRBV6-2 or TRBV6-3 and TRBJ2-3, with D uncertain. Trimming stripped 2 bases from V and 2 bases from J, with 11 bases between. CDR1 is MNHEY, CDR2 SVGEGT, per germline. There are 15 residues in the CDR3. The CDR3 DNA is TGTGCCAGCAGTTACCACTCCGAGGTCACAGATACGCAGTATTTT. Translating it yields CASSYHSEVTDTQYF.

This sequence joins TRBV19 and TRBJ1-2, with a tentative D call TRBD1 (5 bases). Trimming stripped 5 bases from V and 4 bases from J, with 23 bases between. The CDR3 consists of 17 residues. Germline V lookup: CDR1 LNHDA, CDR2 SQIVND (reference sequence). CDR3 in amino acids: CASSPVGLTGPPYGYTF. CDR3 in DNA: TGTGCCAGTAGTCCAGTGGGGTTAACAGGTCCTCCCTATGGCTACACCTTC.

The CDR3 DNA follows: TGTGCCAGCAGTCCCTGGACAGGGTATATCCAGCCCCAGCATTTT. Protein: CASSPWTGYIQPQHF. The chain is built from TRBV28 and TRBJ1-5; 8 positions agree with TRBD1. This CDR3 is 15 amino acids long. With V trimmed by 5 bases and J by 7 bases, 10 bases remained unmatched. Germline lookup yields CDR1 MDHEN and CDR2 SYDVKM.

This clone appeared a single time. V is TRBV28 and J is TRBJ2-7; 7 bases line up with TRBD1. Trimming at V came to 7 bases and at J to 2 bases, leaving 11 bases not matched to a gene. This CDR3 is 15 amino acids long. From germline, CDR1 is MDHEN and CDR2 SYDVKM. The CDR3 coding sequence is TGTGCCAGCAACTCGGGTAGGCAGGGGGCCTACGAGCAGTACTTC. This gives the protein CASNSGRQGAYEQYF. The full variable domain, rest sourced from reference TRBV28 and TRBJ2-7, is DVKVTQSSRYLVKRTGEKVFLECVQDMDHENMFWYRQDPGLGLRLIYFSYDVKMKEKGDIPEGYSVSREKKERFSLILESASTNQTSMYLCASNSGRQGAYEQYFGPGTRLTVT.

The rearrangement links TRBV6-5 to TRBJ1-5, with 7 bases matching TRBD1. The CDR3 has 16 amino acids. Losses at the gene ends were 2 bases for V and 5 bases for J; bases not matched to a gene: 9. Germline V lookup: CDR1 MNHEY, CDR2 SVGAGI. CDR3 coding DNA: TGTGCCAGCAGTTACGCGGACAGGCGAAAGGATCAGCCCCAGCATTTT. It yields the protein CASSYADRRKDQPQHF.